This TCR beta chain is drawn from a study of blood T cell repertoires in COVID-19. As for the study in general: Sample material is recorded as cDNA or gDNA derived from T cells, B-cell-depleted T cells, or PBMCs.

Trimming cost V 7 bases and J 9 bases, with 13 bases left between them. Germline V gene sequence: CDR1 LGHNT, CDR2 FRNRAP. CDR3 size: 12 residues. Original processing notes: By means of reference gene primer amplification, nucleated cell counts were estimated. TCRdb's copy holds only in-frame clones and misses some; the assay was immunoSEQ multiplex PCR. Clone size and V and J calls were adopted from that table, with D and trimming inferred from the DNA. The sample includes 30,000 to 40,000 clones, roughly 89% of them seen just once. V is TRBV12-5 and J is TRBJ1-5; D possibly corresponds to TRBD1 (6 bases). The source is a man between 65 and 85 years old with active COVID-19. The sample was peripheral blood. As DNA, the CDR3 is TGTGCTAGTGCCTCCGGGGGGCTGCCCCAGCATTTT. Protein sequence: CASASGGLPQHF.